These 15 T cell receptor beta chains came from one sample sequenced in a study of shared clonotypes between healthy human individuals. Clones were sequenced by immunoSEQ multiplex PCR, and TCRdb holds only the in-frame ones, with some missing. The sample yields approximately 720,000 clones, 92% seen once. Terminally differentiated effector memory CD45RA+ cells were excluded from the naive CD8 cells, which were CD45RO-negative and positively selected for CCR7. The sequenced sample was naive CD8+ T cells sorted from blood. These receptors all come from a man aged 30-40 years in good health.

This clone appeared once. The chain is built from TRBV6-6 and TRBJ1-1; D gene ambiguous. With 0 bases removed from V and 0 bases from J, the gap between germline ends came to 11 bases. Germline V gives CDR1 MNHNY, CDR2 SVGAGI (reference sequence). This CDR3 has 16 amino acids. Here the CDR3 DNA reads TGTGCCAGCAGTTACTCCATTCCGGGCATGAACACTGAAGCTTTCTTT. It encodes CASSYSIPGMNTEAFF.

This clone has only one observation. This chain joins TRBV19 and TRBJ2-3; 10 bases fit TRBD2. Germline CDR1 and CDR2: LNHDA and SQIVND (reference sequence). With V trimmed by 7 bases and J by 1 base, 5 bases remained unmatched. This CDR3 comprises 15 residues. The CDR3 bases are TGTGCCAGTAAGTTCCTAGCGGGAGGCACAGATACGCAGTATTTT. Encoded protein: CASKFLAGGTDTQYF. Full variable domain (remainder filled in from reference TRBV19 and TRBJ2-3): DGGITQSPKYLFRKEGQNVTLSCEQNLNHDAMYWYRQDPGQGLRLIYYSQIVNDFQKGDIAEGYSVSREKKESFPLTVTSAQKNPTAFYLCASKFLAGGTDTQYFGPGTRLTVL.

The rearrangement links TRBV5-5 to TRBJ2-7; 13 nucleotides line up with TRBD2. The CDR3 spans 16 residues. Losses at the gene ends were 5 bases for V and 5 bases for J; bases not matched to a gene: 10. The germline V gene has CDR1 SGHKS and CDR2 YYEKEE (reference sequence). CDR3 sequence (DNA): TGTGCCAGCAGGGGAGGACTAGCGGGAGTGTGGGACGAGCAGTACTTC. Translation gives CASRGGLAGVWDEQYF.

The chain combines TRBV11-2 with TRBJ2-7; 11 bases are a match to TRBD2. V lost 7 bases to trimming and J lost 7 bases; unmatched junction nucleotides: 6. The CDR3 runs 13 residues. The germline V gene has CDR1 SGHAT and CDR2 FQNNGV. This CDR3 is CASTTSGSFEQYF. CDR3 nucleotides: TGTGCCAGCACCACTAGCGGGAGTTTTGAGCAGTACTTC.

The genes are TRBV28 and TRBJ1-4; perhaps TRBD1 as D (5 bases). CDR1 MDHEN and CDR2 SYDVKM come from the germline V gene. The CDR3 consists of 16 residues. The V end was cut by 5 bases, the J end by 4 bases, with 17 bases between. The CDR3 DNA reads as TGTGCCAGCAGTCTCCCCTTGGACACTAATAATGAAAAACTGTTTTTT. Protein: CASSLPLDTNNEKLFF.

V and J are TRBV7-9 and TRBJ2-1, with D maybe TRBD2 (6 bases). The CDR3 is 16 residues long. The V end lost 7 bases, the J end lost 3 bases, and 19 bases lay between the germline ends. Looked up from germline, CDR1 is SEHNR and CDR2 is FQNEAQ (reference sequence). Written as DNA, the CDR3 is TGTGCCAGCATCCCCCCAGCGGGCCGAGTCTACAATGAGCAGTTCTTC. Translating gives CASIPPAGRVYNEQFF.

V usage is TRBV28 and J usage is TRBJ2-1; 7 bases align to TRBD1. The junction had 14 bases not matched to a gene; V was cut back by 4 bases and J by 5 bases. This CDR3 has 17 residues. Per the germline V gene, CDR1 is MDHEN and CDR2 is SYDVKM. Written as DNA, the CDR3 is TGTGCCAGCAGTTCCCGGGACAGCGGACCCTACGACAATGAGCAGTTCTTC. Amino acids: CASSSRDSGPYDNEQFF. The full variable domain, completed using reference TRBV28 and TRBJ2-1, is DVKVTQSSRYLVKRTGEKVFLECVQDMDHENMFWYRQDPGLGLRLIYFSYDVKMKEKGDIPEGYSVSREKKERFSLILESASTNQTSMYLCASSSRDSGPYDNEQFFGPGTRLTVL.

The chain employs TRBV5-4 and TRBJ2-7, with 11 bases lining up with TRBD1. Germline V gene sequence: CDR1 SGHNT, CDR2 YYREEE (reference sequence). Trimming at V came to 3 bases and at J to 4 bases, leaving 3 bases not matched to a gene. The CDR3 is 14 residues long. The CDR3 protein is CASSWDRGDYEQYF. The DNA for the CDR3 is TGTGCCAGCAGCTGGGACAGGGGGGATTACGAGCAGTACTTC.

This clone appeared a single time. The chain recombines TRBV7-8 with TRBJ1-2, with a weak D call TRBD1 (6 bases). The V end lost 10 bases, the J end lost 2 bases, and 20 bases lay between the germline ends. Germline assignment: CDR1 SGHVS and CDR2 FQNEAQ. This CDR3 comprises 15 residues. This chain's CDR3 is CAILDRSYKNYGYTF. DNA for the CDR3: TGTGCCATCCTGGACAGATCTTACAAGAACTATGGCTACACCTTC.

J is TRBJ2-7 and V is TRBV27; D is unclear. The CDR3 sequence is 13 residues long. V lost 0 bases, J lost 3 bases, and 6 bases lay in between. The germline V gene encodes CDR1 MNHEY and CDR2 SMNVEV (reference sequence). CDR3 region: CASSLSSDYEQYF. CDR3 nucleotide sequence: TGTGCCAGCAGTTTATCTTCGGACTACGAGCAGTACTTC.

The CDR3 DNA reads TGTGCCAGCAGCTTGACAGGGTCGAACGAGCAGTACTTC. Its protein is CASSLTGSNEQYF. V and J are TRBV7-7 and TRBJ2-7; 7 nucleotides agree with TRBD1. The trim removed 3 bases at V and 5 bases at J, leaving 4 bases unmatched. This CDR3 is built from 13 residues. In germline, CDR1 is SSHAT, CDR2 FNYEAQ (reference sequence).

V usage is TRBV7-3 and J usage is TRBJ2-3; D is unresolved. CDR1 is SGHTA and CDR2 is FQGTGA in the germline V gene. The CDR3 totals 15 residues. The V end lost 3 bases, the J end lost 3 bases, and 13 bases lay between the germline ends. The DNA for the CDR3 is TGTGCCAGCAGCTTCGTGGGGTCAGTTACAGATACGCAGTATTTT. Translating it yields CASSFVGSVTDTQYF.

This chain connects TRBV2 to TRBJ2-7; no reliable D call. CDR1 is SNHLY and CDR2 is FYNNEI in the germline V gene. V lost 8 bases and J lost 3, with 17 bases in between. This CDR3 contains 14 residues. This CDR3 reads CASSAVGKFYEQYF. The DNA of the CDR3 is TGTGCCAGCTCCGCGGTCGGCAAGTTCTACGAGCAGTACTTC.

This clone is a singleton in its sample. The gene calls are TRBV7-2 and TRBJ2-7, with D unresolved. CDR1 SGHTA and CDR2 FQGNSA come from the germline V gene. This CDR3 contains 16 residues. V dropped 5 bases and J dropped 0 bases, with 17 bases sitting between them. The CDR3 region is CASSGFGARTSYEQYF. The CDR3 DNA is TGTGCCAGCAGCGGGTTCGGCGCCAGGACCTCCTACGAGCAGTACTTC.

The gene calls are TRBV9 and TRBJ2-7; 10 bases map to TRBD2. Trimming cost V 0 bases and J 5 bases; bases outside gene matches: 5. Germline CDR1 and CDR2: SGDLS and YYNGEE. This CDR3 comprises 15 residues. The CDR3 loop is CASSVVGTSVHEQYF. Here the CDR3 DNA reads TGTGCCAGCAGCGTAGTAGGGACTAGCGTCCACGAGCAGTACTTC.